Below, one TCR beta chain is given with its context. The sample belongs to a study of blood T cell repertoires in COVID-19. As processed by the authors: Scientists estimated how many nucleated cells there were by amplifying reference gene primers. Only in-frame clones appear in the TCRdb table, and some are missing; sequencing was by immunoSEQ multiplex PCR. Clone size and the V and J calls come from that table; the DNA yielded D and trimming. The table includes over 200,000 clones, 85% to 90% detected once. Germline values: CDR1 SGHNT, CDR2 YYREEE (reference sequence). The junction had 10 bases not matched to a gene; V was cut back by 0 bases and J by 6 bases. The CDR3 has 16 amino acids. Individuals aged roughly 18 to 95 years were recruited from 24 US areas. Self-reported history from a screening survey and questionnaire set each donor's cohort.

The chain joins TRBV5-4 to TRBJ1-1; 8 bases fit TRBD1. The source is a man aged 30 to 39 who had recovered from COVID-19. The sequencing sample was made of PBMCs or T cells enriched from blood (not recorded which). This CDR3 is CASSLVGPGQDAEAFF. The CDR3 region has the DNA TGTGCCAGCAGCTTGGTGGGGCCGGGACAGGACGCTGAAGCTTTCTTT.